The next 5 T cell receptor beta chains were all read from a single sample in a study of identifying expanded T cells in peripheral blood. The method was immunoSEQ multiplex PCR; TCRdb's version includes in-frame clones alone and lacks a portion of them. The sample includes 84,000 or so clones, about nine tenths seen only once; the top ten take around 2.7%. Material for sequencing was blood. These receptors were collected from a person aged 18 to 75 in good health.

This chain joins TRBV5-6 and TRBJ2-1, with a tentative D call TRBD2 (6 bases). The CDR3 is 15 residues long. Trimming shortened V by 2 bases and J by 2 bases, and 11 bases separated the two germline ends. The germline V gene has CDR1 SGHDT and CDR2 YYEEEE. CDR3 loop: CASSFSRLAYNEQFF. The DNA for the CDR3 is TGTGCCAGCAGCTTCTCCCGACTAGCCTACAATGAGCAGTTCTTC.

This sequence joins TRBV29-1 and TRBJ2-5; 15 bases agree with TRBD2. V shed 3 bases and J 4 bases; nucleotides not matched to a gene: 3. Germline assignment: CDR1 SQVTM and CDR2 ANQGSEA. The CDR3 sequence is 15 residues long. CDR3 coding DNA: TGCAGCGTTGAGGGGGGACTAGCGGGAGGAGAGACCCAGTACTTC. Encoded protein: CSVEGGLAGGETQYF.

The genes are TRBV4-3 and TRBJ2-4, with D perhaps TRBD1 or TRBD2 (6 bases each). Trimming left V 0 bases short and J 4 bases short, with 22 bases between. The CDR3 length is 19 residues. CDR1 and CDR2 from the germline V gene are LGHNA and YSLEER. The chain's CDR3 is CASSQDPPAGTGAKNIQYF. CDR3 bases: TGCGCCAGCAGCCAAGATCCGCCCGCCGGTACGGGGGCTAAAAACATTCAGTACTTC.

The chain is built from TRBV18 and TRBJ2-5; D may match TRBD1 or TRBD2 (7 bases each). Trimming removed 6 bases at V and 3 bases at J, with 11 bases between. Germline-derived CDR1 and CDR2 are KGHSH and LQKENI. CDR3 length equals 13 residues. The DNA of the CDR3 is TGTGCCAGCTCCGCAGGGGGGGAAGAGACCCAGTACTTC. Translation gives CASSAGGEETQYF.

V is TRBV6-1 and J is TRBJ1-1; TRBD1 agrees at 9 bases. The length of the CDR3 is 14 residues. CDR1 is MNHNS, CDR2 SASEGT, per germline. Trimming cost V 4 bases and J 7 bases; bases outside gene matches: 7. CDR3 nucleotide sequence: TGTGCCAGCAGTGTGACAGGGGGGGAGAGTGAAGCTTTCTTT. Amino acids: CASSVTGGESEAFF.